The 3 T cell receptor beta chains reported below all come from one sample, sequenced in a study of cytomegalovirus exposure and HLA in healthy donors. PCR employed 60 Vbeta and 13 Jbeta primers. TCRdb's table, derived via immunoSEQ multiplex PCR, lists solely in-frame clones and lacks some. The sample has 200,000 or so clones; roughly 80% are singletons. The sequenced sample was PBMCs. These receptors originate from a woman aged 25 to 39 in good health and CMV-seropositive.

The count of this clone is one. The chain recombines TRBV9 with TRBJ2-3; 7 positions agree with TRBD2. This CDR3 is 17 amino acids long. CDR1 and CDR2 from the germline V gene are SGDLS and YYNGEE. The V and J ends lost 3 bases and 4 bases, in that order; junction bases with no gene match: 14. This CDR3 reads CASSAGPSGGGADTQYF. CDR3 sequence (DNA): TGTGCCAGCAGCGCCGGCCCTTCGGGGGGAGGGGCAGATACGCAGTATTTT.

The J gene is TRBJ2-1, the V gene TRBV4-3; 10 nucleotides align to TRBD2. CDR1 and CDR2 from the germline V gene are LGHNA and YSLEER. The CDR3 has 15 residues. The V and J ends lost 8 bases and 4 bases, in that order; junction bases with no gene match: 8. CDR3 DNA: TGCGCCAGCTCTGGGGTTAGCGGGGGGTACAATGAGCAGTTCTTC. Its protein product is CASSGVSGGYNEQFF.

This clone was detected once. The rearrangement uses TRBV10-2 and TRBJ2-7; tentative D call: TRBD1 (5 bases). The V end lost 0 bases, the J end lost 7 bases, and 13 bases lay between the germline ends. This CDR3 spans 14 amino acids. CDR1 and CDR2 from the germline V gene are WSHSY and SAAADI. The CDR3 DNA reads as TGCGCCAGCAGTGAGTCGGGGCCGGCGCGGGAGCAGTACTTC. Its protein product is CASSESGPAREQYF.